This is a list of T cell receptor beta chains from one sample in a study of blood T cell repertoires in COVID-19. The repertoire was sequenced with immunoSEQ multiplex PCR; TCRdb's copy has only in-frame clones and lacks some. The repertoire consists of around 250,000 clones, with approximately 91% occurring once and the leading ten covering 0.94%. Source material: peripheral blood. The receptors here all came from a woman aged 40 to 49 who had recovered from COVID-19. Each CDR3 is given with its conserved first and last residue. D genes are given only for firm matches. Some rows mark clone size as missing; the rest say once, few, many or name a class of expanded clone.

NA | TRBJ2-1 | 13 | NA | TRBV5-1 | CASSLAGFDEQFF | TGCGCCAGCAGCTTGGCGGGATTCGATGAGCAGTTCTTC
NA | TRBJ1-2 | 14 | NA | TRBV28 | CASSFGAGIYGYTF | TGTGCCAGCAGTTTTGGGGCAGGAATCTATGGCTACACCTTC
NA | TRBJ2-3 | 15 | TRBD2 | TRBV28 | CASSLYSGNPDTQYF | TGTGCCAGCAGTTTATATAGCGGGAACCCAGATACGCAGTATTTT
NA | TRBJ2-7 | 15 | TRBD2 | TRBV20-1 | CSASIPTSGMYEQYF | TGCAGTGCTAGTATACCGACTAGCGGGATGTATGAGCAGTACTTC
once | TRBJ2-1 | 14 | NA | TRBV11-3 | CASSLDRSLNEQFF | TGTGCCAGCAGCTTAGATCGGAGTCTCAATGAGCAGTTCTTC
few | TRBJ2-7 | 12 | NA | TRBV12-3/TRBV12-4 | CASSFGGYEQYF | TGTGCCAGCAGTTTTGGAGGATACGAGCAGTACTTC
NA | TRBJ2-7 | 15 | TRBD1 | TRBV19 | CASSTEGQGTYEQYF | TGTGCCAGTAGTACCGAGGGACAGGGCACCTACGAGCAGTACTTC
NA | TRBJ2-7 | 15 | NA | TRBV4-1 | CASSPSTGSSYEQYF | TGCGCCAGCAGCCCTTCGACAGGTTCATCCTACGAGCAGTACTTC
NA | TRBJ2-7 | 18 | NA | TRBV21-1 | CASSKDSRGGGHSYEQYF | TGTGCCAGCAGCAAAGACTCAAGAGGAGGCGGCCACTCCTACGAGCAGTACTTC
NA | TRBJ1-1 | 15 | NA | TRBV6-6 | CASSFSGEGNTEAFF | TGTGCCAGCAGTTTCTCAGGGGAGGGGAACACTGAAGCTTTCTTT
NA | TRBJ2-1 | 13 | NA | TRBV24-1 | CATQEGSYNEQFF | TGTGCCACCCAAGAGGGATCCTACAATGAGCAGTTCTTC
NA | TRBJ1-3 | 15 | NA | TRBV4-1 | CASSQEDRPGNTIYF | TGCGCCAGCAGCCAAGAGGACAGACCTGGAAACACCATATATTTT
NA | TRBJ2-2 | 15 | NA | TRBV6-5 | CASSSSLANTGELFF | TGTGCCAGCAGTTCGTCGCTAGCGAATACCGGGGAGCTGTTTTTT
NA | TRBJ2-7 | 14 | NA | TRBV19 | CASRLAGSGYEQYF | TGTGCCAGTAGACTCGCAGGGTCGGGCTACGAGCAGTACTTC
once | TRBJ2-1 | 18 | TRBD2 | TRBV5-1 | CASSLAETSGNSYNEQFF | TGCGCCAGCAGCTTGGCGGAGACTAGCGGCAACTCCTACAATGAGCAGTTCTTC
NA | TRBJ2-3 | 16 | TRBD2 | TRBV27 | CASSPGVAGVTDTQYF | TGTGCCAGCAGTCCCGGTGTAGCGGGAGTTACAGATACGCAGTATTTT
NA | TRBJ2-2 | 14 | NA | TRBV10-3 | CAISGWDFTGELFF | TGTGCCATCAGTGGCTGGGACTTCACCGGGGAGCTGTTTTTT
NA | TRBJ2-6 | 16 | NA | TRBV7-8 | CASSRGGRSGANVLTF | TGTGCCAGTTCAAGAGGGGGTCGCTCTGGGGCCAACGTCCTGACTTTC
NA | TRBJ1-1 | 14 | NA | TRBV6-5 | CASSYSTGNTEAFF | TGTGCCAGCAGTTACTCGACGGGGAACACTGAAGCTTTCTTT
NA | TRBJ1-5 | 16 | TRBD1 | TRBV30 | CAWSVPGTGYDQPQHF | TGTGCCTGGAGTGTGCCCGGGACAGGGTACGATCAGCCCCAGCATTTT
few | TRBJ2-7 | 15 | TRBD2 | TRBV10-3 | CAISGRAGGRYEQYF | TGTGCCATCAGTGGTCGAGCGGGAGGACGGTACGAGCAGTACTTC
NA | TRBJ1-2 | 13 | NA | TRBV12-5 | CASGLTSNYGYTF | TGTGCTAGTGGTTTAACAAGTAACTATGGCTACACCTTC
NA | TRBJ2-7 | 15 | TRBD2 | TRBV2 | CASSPLTSGFDEQYF | TGTGCCAGCAGCCCTCTGACTAGCGGGTTTGACGAGCAGTACTTC
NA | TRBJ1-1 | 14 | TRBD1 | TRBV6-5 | CASSYRGPDTEAFF | TGTGCCAGCAGTTACAGGGGGCCGGACACTGAAGCTTTCTTT
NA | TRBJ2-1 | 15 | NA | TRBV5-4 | CASSLATSSYNEQFF | TGTGCCAGCAGCTTGGCCACTAGCTCCTACAATGAGCAGTTCTTC
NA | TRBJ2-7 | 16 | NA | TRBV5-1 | CASSLVGGRSGYEQYF | TGCGCCAGCAGCTTGGTTGGTGGGAGGAGTGGGTACGAGCAGTACTTC
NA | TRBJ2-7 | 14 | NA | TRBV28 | CASSLGRNRYEQYF | TGTGCCAGCAGTTTGGGGCGGAACCGCTACGAGCAGTACTTC
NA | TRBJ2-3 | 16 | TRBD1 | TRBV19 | CASKSVAGGPTDTQYF | TGTGCCAGTAAAAGTGTGGCAGGGGGTCCCACAGATACGCAGTATTTT
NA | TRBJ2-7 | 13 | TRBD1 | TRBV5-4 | CASSRDRTGEQYF | TGTGCCAGCAGCCGGGACAGGACGGGAGAGCAGTACTTC
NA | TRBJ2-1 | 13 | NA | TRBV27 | CASSLSPRNEQFF | TGTGCCAGCAGTTTATCCCCCCGCAATGAGCAGTTCTTC
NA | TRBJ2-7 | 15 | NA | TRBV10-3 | CAISETGASEHEQYF | TGTGCCATCAGTGAGACCGGTGCTAGCGAGCACGAGCAGTACTTC
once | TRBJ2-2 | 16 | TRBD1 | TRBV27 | CASSTYRTGVAGELFF | TGTGCCAGCAGCACCTATCGGACAGGGGTGGCCGGGGAGCTGTTTTTT
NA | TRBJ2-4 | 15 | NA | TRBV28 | CASSLVGVDKNIQYF | TGTGCCAGCAGCCTCGTGGGAGTAGACAAAAACATTCAGTACTTC
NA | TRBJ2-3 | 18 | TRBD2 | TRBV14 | CASSQNAGTSGSTDTQYF | TGTGCCAGCAGCCAAAACGCTGGGACTAGCGGAAGCACAGATACGCAGTATTTT
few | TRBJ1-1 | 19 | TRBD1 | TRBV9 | CASSAQKPGQGAFTTEAFF | TGTGCCAGCAGCGCGCAAAAACCGGGACAGGGGGCTTTTACGACTGAAGCTTTCTTT
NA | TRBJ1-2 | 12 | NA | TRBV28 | CASSFSNYGYTF | TGTGCCAGCAGTTTTAGTAACTATGGCTACACCTTC
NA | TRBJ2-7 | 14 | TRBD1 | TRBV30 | CAWSEGQGAAEQYF | TGTGCCTGGAGTGAGGGTCAGGGGGCGGCCGAGCAGTACTTC